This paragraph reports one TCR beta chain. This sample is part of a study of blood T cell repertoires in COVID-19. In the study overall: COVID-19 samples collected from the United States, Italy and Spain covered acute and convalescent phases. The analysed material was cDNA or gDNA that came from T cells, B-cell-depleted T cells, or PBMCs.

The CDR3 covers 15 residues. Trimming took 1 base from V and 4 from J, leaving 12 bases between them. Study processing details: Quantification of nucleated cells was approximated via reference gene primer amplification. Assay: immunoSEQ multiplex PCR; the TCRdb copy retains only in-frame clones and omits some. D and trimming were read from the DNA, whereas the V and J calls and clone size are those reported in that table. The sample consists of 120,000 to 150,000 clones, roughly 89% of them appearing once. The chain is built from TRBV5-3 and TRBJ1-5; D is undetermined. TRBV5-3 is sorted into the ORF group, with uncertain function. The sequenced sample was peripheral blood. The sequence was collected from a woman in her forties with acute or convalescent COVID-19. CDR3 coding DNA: TGTGCCAGAAGCTTGTCCTCTCGGAGGAATCAGCCCCAGCATTTT. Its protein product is CARSLSSRRNQPQHF.